Sequencing of this T cell receptor beta chain was carried out in a study of blood T cell repertoires in COVID-19. Overall study context: The United States, Italy and Spain provided the acute and convalescent COVID-19 samples.

The assay was immunoSEQ multiplex PCR, and TCRdb's table has in-frame clones only and misses some. This table holds fewer than 250,000 clones, roughly 84% found once. CDR1 is PRHDT, CDR2 FYEKMQ, per germline (reference sequence). CDR3 length: 15 amino acids. Losses at the gene ends were 1 base for V and 8 bases for J; bases not matched to a gene: 10. The sample comprised peripheral blood. The chain carries TRBV13 and TRBJ1-2; TRBD1 aligns across 7 bases. This TCR was recovered from a man aged 40-49 years with acute or convalescent COVID-19. The CDR3 reads CASSLAQGVNIGYTF. The CDR3 nucleotides read TGTGCCAGCAGCTTAGCCCAGGGGGTCAATATAGGCTACACCTTC.